Following are 2 T cell receptor beta chains from one sample sequenced in a study of breast tumors, draining lymph nodes, adjacent tissues. The lymph nodes were axillary draining lymph nodes from breast cancer patients. TCRdb itself ran the multiplex PCR reads through MiXCR, one entry per CDR3 protein. Found here are 200,000 or so distinct CDR3 sequences, 25% to 40% of them singletons; the top ten hold approximately 4.5%. The sample taken for sequencing was axillary lymph node tissue. Every receptor here comes from a female donor with breast cancer. Some clones in this sample may be carry-over from other donors' samples.

The sample holds many counts of this clonotype. V is TRBV4-1 and J is TRBJ2-3; TRBD2 matches 15 bases. Germline CDR1 reads MGHRA; CDR2 reads YSYEKL. The V gene end was trimmed by 0 bases and the J gene end by 2 bases; junction bases not matched to a gene: 3. CDR3 length: 18 residues. DNA for the CDR3: TGCGCCAGCAGCCAAGACGGACTAGCGGGGGGGATCACAGATACGCAGTATTTT. Protein sequence: CASSQDGLAGGITDTQYF.

This clonotype was picked up many times. The chain carries TRBV9 and TRBJ1-6; D gene unclear. The CDR3 contains 14 residues. V shed 4 bases and J shed 4 bases, with 9 bases lying between them. Germline V lookup: CDR1 SGDLS, CDR2 YYNGEE. The CDR3 loop is CASSLTRYNSPLHF. Here the CDR3 DNA reads TGTGCCAGCAGCTTGACAAGGTATAATTCACCCCTCCACTTT.